The 15 T cell receptor beta chains reported below all come from one sample, sequenced in a study of T cells in Graves' hyperthyroidism and ophthalmopathy. Authors of the study amplified TCR beta CDR3 regions from RNA transcripts. RT-PCR in the first round (using the HTBI primer set) targeted the TCR CDR3. TCRdb re-analysed the multiplex PCR reads in MiXCR, keeping a single row per CDR3 protein. The data show about 580,000 distinct CDR3 sequences, with roughly 46% seen just once and roughly 8.2% held by the top ten. Sequenced sample: peripheral blood or thyroid tissue (not recorded which). These receptors all stem from a woman aged 18-35 years with Graves' hyperthyroidism.

This clonotype showed up many times. The rearrangement joins TRBV4-2 to TRBJ1-5; 10 bases are shared with TRBD1. Per the germline V gene, CDR1 is LGHNA and CDR2 is YNFKEQ. Losses at the gene ends were 0 bases for V and 7 bases for J; bases not matched to a gene: 3. This CDR3 has 15 residues. In DNA, the CDR3 is TGTGCCAGCAGCCAAGAGGACAGGGGGACCCAGCCCCAGCATTTT. Encoded protein: CASSQEDRGTQPQHF.

The chain recombines TRBV5-5 with TRBJ1-1; D perhaps matches TRBD1 (6 bases). Trimming removed 4 bases at V and 4 bases at J, with 11 bases between. Germline CDR1 and CDR2: SGHKS and YYEKEE (reference sequence). The CDR3 loop spans 13 amino acids. The CDR3 DNA follows: TGTGCCAGCAGCACTACAGGGCCCACTGAAGCTTTCTTT. Its translation: CASSTTGPTEAFF.

V gene TRBV13 combines with J gene TRBJ2-5, with 12 nucleotides matching TRBD2. The trim removed 5 bases at V and 2 bases at J, leaving 3 bases unmatched. In germline, CDR1 is PRHDT, CDR2 FYEKMQ (reference sequence). CDR3 length: 15 amino acids. The CDR3 sequence: CASSMGLAGQETQYF. The CDR3 nucleotides are TGTGCCAGCAGCATGGGACTAGCGGGTCAAGAGACCCAGTACTTC.

A remark on this clonotype: A clone one base away is much larger, so this may be a read error. The J gene is TRBJ1-1, the V gene TRBV7-6; weak D call: TRBD1 (5 bases). CDR3 length: 15 amino acids. Trimming removed 6 bases at V and 6 bases at J, with 20 bases between. Per the germline V gene, CDR1 is SGHVS and CDR2 is FNYEAQ. This chain's CDR3 is CASSTGLGEGSEAFF. CDR3 bases: TGTGCCAGCAGTACGGGATTAGGGGAGGGGTCTGAAGCTTTCTTT.

Ten or more counts support this clonotype. This chain connects TRBV5-1 to TRBJ2-2; 10 nucleotides align to TRBD2. With V trimmed by 5 bases and J by 7 bases, 11 bases remained unmatched. The CDR3 length is 16 residues. The germline gives CDR1 SGHRS, CDR2 YFSETQ. The CDR3 nucleotides read TGCGCCAGCAGGGAACCTAGCGGGAGTTTTCACGGGGAGCTGTTTTTT. Amino acids: CASREPSGSFHGELFF.

The chain is built from TRBV7-6 and TRBJ2-2; TRBD2 aligns across 7 bases. The CDR3 loop spans 18 amino acids. The trim removed 4 bases at V and 2 bases at J, leaving 13 bases unmatched. CDR1 is SGHVS and CDR2 is FNYEAQ in the germline V gene. In nucleotides, the CDR3 is TGTGCCAGCAGCTCTAAATTTCCAGCGGGATTAAACACCGGGGAGCTGTTTTTT. This sequence encodes CASSSKFPAGLNTGELFF.

The rearrangement uses TRBV4-3 and TRBJ2-7; D gene ambiguous. The CDR3 loop spans 13 amino acids. The V end was cut by 1 base, the J end by 3 bases, with 7 bases between. CDR1 and CDR2 (germline): LGHNA, YSLEER. The CDR3 nucleotides are TGCGCCAGCAGCCAAGTTCCGGGCTACGAGCAGTACTTC. Its translation: CASSQVPGYEQYF.

The chain uses TRBV5-4 and TRBJ2-7; TRBD2 agrees at 13 bases. The CDR3 contains 15 residues. J gave up 7 bases and V 4 bases, and 8 bases lay outside the gene matches. The germline V gene encodes CDR1 SGHNT and CDR2 YYREEE (reference sequence). CDR3 nucleotide sequence: TGTGCCAGCAGCACCGGGACTAGCGGGAATAGGGAGCAGTACTTC. Its translation: CASSTGTSGNREQYF. The whole variable domain, remainder taken from reference TRBV5-4 and TRBJ2-7, is ETGVTQSPTHLIKTRGQQVTLRCSSQSGHNTVSWYQQALGQGPQFIFQYYREEENGRGNFPPRFSGLQFPNYSSELNVNALELDDSALYLCASSTGTSGNREQYFGPGTRLTVT.

This clonotype was recorded only once. The CDR3 region has the DNA TGTGCCATCAGTGAGCACGGGGGCCAGCTTAATCAGCCCCAGCATTTT. Protein product: CAISEHGGQLNQPQHF. The chain combines TRBV10-3 with TRBJ1-5; TRBD1 is a possible D gene (6 bases). V shed 2 bases and J shed 4 bases, with 15 bases lying between them. The CDR3 runs to 16 residues. Germline-derived CDR1 and CDR2 are ENHRY and SYGVKD.

This clonotype has a handful of counts. The chain employs TRBV5-4 and TRBJ2-7; either TRBD1 or TRBD2 may supply D (6 bases each). Trimming shortened V by 4 bases and J by 1 base, and 15 bases separated the two germline ends. This CDR3 is 15 amino acids long. From germline, CDR1 is SGHNT and CDR2 YYREEE (reference sequence). The CDR3 region is CASSGGTTLSYEQYF. As DNA, the CDR3 is TGTGCCAGCAGCGGCGGGACAACCCTTTCCTACGAGCAGTACTTC.

About this clonotype itself: One end of the junction does not line up with germline, which may come from a read error. The chain combines TRBV7-2 with TRBJ1-1; D unclear. Germline assignment: CDR1 SGHTA and CDR2 FQGNSA. The CDR3 has 16 amino acids. This CDR3 is CASSLEKGGPNTEAFF. CDR3 coding DNA: TGTGCCAGCAGCTTGGAGAAGGGCGGACCGAACACTGAAGCGTTCTTT.

The V gene is TRBV2, the J gene TRBJ1-5; D is uncertain. Germline CDR1 is SNHLY and CDR2 is FYNNEI. This CDR3 region has 12 residues. The V and J ends lost 5 bases and 13 bases respectively, with 15 bases between them. CDR3 DNA sequence: TGTGCCAGCAGTTTCGGGCTCGCTCCACAGCATTTT. Translated, it gives CASSFGLAPQHF.

This clonotype was seen at least ten times. The V and J genes are TRBV5-1 and TRBJ1-1, with unresolved D. V dropped 0 bases and J dropped 0 bases, with 18 bases sitting between them. CDR3 length: 18 residues. Germline lookup yields CDR1 SGHRS and CDR2 YFSETQ. This CDR3 is CASSLDWPLPHVNTEAFF. The CDR3 DNA follows: TGCGCCAGCAGCTTGGACTGGCCCTTGCCCCATGTGAACACTGAAGCTTTCTTT.

The rearrangement uses TRBV10-3 and TRBJ2-1; the match to TRBD2 covers 12 bases. This CDR3 has 18 amino acids. V shed 0 bases, J shed 5 bases, and the junction held 8 bases outside the gene matches. The germline V gene has CDR1 ENHRY and CDR2 SYGVKD. In DNA form, the CDR3 reads TGTGCCATCAGTGAGTCGTGGACTAGCGGGGCTAGGAACAATGAGCAGTTCTTC. Residues: CAISESWTSGARNNEQFF.

The chain has TRBV4-3 and TRBJ2-3, with D perhaps TRBD1 (5 bases). This CDR3 region has 16 residues. The germline V gene encodes CDR1 LGHNA and CDR2 YSLEER. The V end lost 0 bases, the J end lost 4 bases, and 14 bases lay between the germline ends. The CDR3 DNA sequence: TGCGCCAGCAGCCAAGAAATCGGGCAGGGCCCAGATACGCAGTATTTT. It is translated as CASSQEIGQGPDTQYF.